The 28 T cell receptor beta chains below all came from one sample that was sequenced in a study of OX40 agonist ivuxolimab in advanced cancers. Here immunoSEQ multiplex PCR was the method, and the copy in TCRdb shows in-frame clones only, minus some. The data contain around 63,000 clones, more than 80% of them singletons. The sequencing used CD4+ or CD8+ T cells sorted from blood, collected in a trial of the OX40 agonist ivuxolimab. These receptors were obtained from an adult with an advanced solid tumor such as melanoma, head and neck, liver or kidney cancer.

The chain has TRBV11-2 and TRBJ2-1, with D tentatively TRBD1 (5 bases). V was shortened by 5 bases and J by 10 bases, with 15 bases between the two germline ends. The CDR3 covers 13 residues. Germline CDR1 is SGHAT and CDR2 is FQNNGV. The CDR3 coding sequence is TGTGCCAGCAGCGGGGCTGCACTTACCGAGCAGTTCTTC. This codes for CASSGAALTEQFF.

V is TRBV6-5 and J is TRBJ2-5; possibly TRBD2 for D (6 bases). Trimming shortened V by 3 bases and J by 4 bases, and 9 bases separated the two germline ends. CDR1 MNHEY and CDR2 SVGAGI come from the germline V gene. The CDR3 is 13 residues long. In DNA, the CDR3 is TGTGCCAGCAGTTATTACGGGAGAGAGACCCAGTACTTC. It translates to CASSYYGRETQYF.

This clone appeared a few times. The chain uses TRBV6-6 and TRBJ1-1; possibly TRBD1 for D (6 bases). Germline CDR1 is MNHNY and CDR2 is SVGAGI (reference sequence). There are 15 residues in the CDR3. The germline V and J ends were trimmed by 6 bases and 0 bases, with 14 bases remaining between them. This CDR3 is CASRAWDNLNTEAFF. The CDR3 region has the DNA TGTGCCAGCAGGGCCTGGGACAATTTGAACACTGAAGCTTTCTTT.

In this sample, this clone turned up a few times. The gene calls are TRBV2 and TRBJ1-5; unclear D gene. CDR1 SNHLY and CDR2 FYNNEI come from the germline V gene. Deletions cut 4 bases from V and 12 bases from J, with 10 bases between. The CDR3 consists of 11 residues. The CDR3: CASSGQNHQHF. CDR3 coding DNA: TGTGCCAGCAGTGGCCAGAACCACCAGCATTTT.

J is TRBJ2-5 and V is TRBV6-1; 10 nucleotides agree with TRBD1. CDR3 length: 15 amino acids. J was trimmed by 5 bases and V by 3 bases; bases with no gene match: 6. From germline, CDR1 is MNHNS and CDR2 SASEGT. CDR3 sequence (DNA): TGTGCCAGCAGTGATCAGCCGGGACAGGGGGAGACCCAGTACTTC. Protein sequence: CASSDQPGQGETQYF.

The rearrangement joins TRBV11-3 to TRBJ2-2, with TRBD2 matching over 12 bases. This CDR3 comprises 15 residues. The ends lost 5 bases at V and 5 bases at J; junction bases unmatched: 3. The germline V gene encodes CDR1 SGHNT and CDR2 YENEEA. The CDR3 reads CASSRTSGETGELFF. DNA for the CDR3: TGTGCCAGCAGCCGGACTAGCGGGGAAACCGGGGAGCTGTTTTTT.

The chain links TRBV18 to TRBJ2-7; the D is unclear. CDR1 is KGHSH and CDR2 is LQKENI in the germline V gene. The CDR3 is 15 amino acids. The V and J ends lost 1 base and 0 bases respectively, with 10 bases between them. In DNA, the CDR3 is TGTGCCAGCTCACCACGGGCAGTGAGCTCCTACGAGCAGTACTTC. Translating it yields CASSPRAVSSYEQYF.

The chain is built from TRBV7-3 and TRBJ2-1; D not certain. The CDR3 length is 13 residues. CDR1 is SGHTA and CDR2 is FQGTGA in the germline V gene. V was trimmed by 5 bases and J by 5 bases, leaving 10 bases between them. CDR3 sequence (DNA): TGTGCCAGCAGCCCGTCAGACGACAATGAGCAGTTCTTC. This translates into CASSPSDDNEQFF.

The rearrangement links TRBV4-2 to TRBJ1-6; D remains unclear. This CDR3 comprises 15 residues. V lost 3 bases and J lost 7, with 13 bases in between. Germline V gene data show CDR1 as LGHNA and CDR2 as YNFKEQ. The DNA for the CDR3 is TGTGCCAGCAGCCAGATCGGGGTGGGAAATTCACCCCTCCACTTT. It translates to CASSQIGVGNSPLHF.

V usage is TRBV25-1 and J usage is TRBJ2-2, with D uncertain. V lost 3 bases to trimming and J lost 13 bases, with 9 bases between them. The CDR3 has 11 residues. The V gene's germline CDR1 is MGHDK and CDR2 SYGVNS. In nucleotides, the CDR3 is TGTGCCAGCAGTGACCGTACTTCGCTGTTTTTT. This sequence encodes CASSDRTSLFF.

The chain couples TRBV19 to TRBJ2-3; the match to TRBD1 covers 8 bases. The CDR3 is made up of 14 amino acids. With V trimmed by 5 bases and J by 5 bases, 6 bases remained unmatched. Germline loops: CDR1 LNHDA, CDR2 SQIVND (reference sequence). CDR3 nucleotides: TGTGCCAGTAGTCTGCAGGGGGCAAGAGATACGCAGTATTTT. Its protein product is CASSLQGARDTQYF.

The chain combines TRBV12-5 with TRBJ2-2; D not resolved. Germline CDR1 reads LGHNT; CDR2 reads FRNRAP. This CDR3 is 12 amino acids long. Trimming cost V 6 bases and J 3 bases, with 5 bases left between them. The CDR3 sequence is CASGRDTGELFF. The CDR3 nucleotides are TGTGCTAGTGGACGGGACACCGGGGAGCTGTTTTTT.

The V call is TRBV6-1, the J call TRBJ1-5, with a possible D match to TRBD1 (5 bases). This CDR3 is 21 amino acids long. Germline V lookup: CDR1 MNHNS, CDR2 SASEGT. The V gene lost 2 bases and the J gene lost 0 bases, with 26 bases spanning the gap. The CDR3 is CASSESEIGGQTVYSNQPQHF. The CDR3 bases are TGTGCCAGCAGTGAATCTGAGATTGGAGGACAAACCGTATATAGCAATCAGCCCCAGCATTTT.

The genes are TRBV5-1 and TRBJ2-7, with 7 bases aligning to TRBD2. V trimming: 5 bases; J trimming: 2 bases; junction bases outside the gene matches: 13. Germline CDR1 and CDR2: SGHRS and YFSETQ. The CDR3 length is 16 residues. CDR3 DNA: TGCGCCAGCAGTTCTCCCCCGGGACTACCAACCTACGAGCAGTACTTC. Its translation: CASSSPPGLPTYEQYF. Based on the CDR3 plus reference TRBV5-1 and TRBJ2-7, the full variable domain is KAGVTQTPRYLIKTRGQQVTLSCSPISGHRSVSWYQQTPGQGLQFLFEYFSETQRNKGNFPGRFSGRQFSNSRSEMNVSTLELGDSALYLCASSSPPGLPTYEQYFGPGTRLTVT.

This CDR3 reads CASSVGGFDEKLFF. CDR3 DNA sequence: TGTGCCAGCAGCGTAGGGGGGTTTGATGAAAAACTGTTTTTT. The chain carries TRBV9 and TRBJ1-4, with TRBD1 as a possible D gene (5 bases). This CDR3 contains 14 residues. Germline CDR1 and CDR2: SGDLS and YYNGEE. The ends were cut back, 0 bases at V and 6 bases at J, with 9 bases in the middle.

The rearrangement uses TRBV5-1 and TRBJ2-5, with a weak D call TRBD2 (7 bases). The CDR3 is made up of 14 amino acids. Looked up from germline, CDR1 is SGHRS and CDR2 is YFSETQ. Trimming took off 0 bases at V and 4 bases at J, with 10 bases between the two ends. CDR3 bases: TGCGCCAGCAGCTTGGACAGGGAGGGAGAGACCCAGTACTTC. It codes for CASSLDREGETQYF.

The chain has TRBV5-6 and TRBJ1-1; D is perhaps TRBD1 (6 bases). The CDR3 has 12 residues. V gave up 2 bases and J gave up 7 bases, with 9 bases separating them. Germline CDR1 and CDR2: SGHDT and YYEEEE. CDR3 nucleotide sequence: TGTGCCAGCAGCTTCAGGGGAAGTGAAGCTTTCTTT. Translation gives CASSFRGSEAFF.

The gene calls are TRBV5-1 and TRBJ1-1; a weak D match, TRBD1 (5 bases). Trimming took off 4 bases at V and 4 bases at J, with 11 bases between the two ends. Germline V gives CDR1 SGHRS, CDR2 YFSETQ. The CDR3 runs 13 residues. In DNA, the CDR3 is TGCGCCAGCAGCATGGACACCCGCACTGAAGCTTTCTTT. It codes for CASSMDTRTEAFF. The full variable domain, completed using reference TRBV5-1 and TRBJ1-1, is KAGVTQTPRYLIKTRGQQVTLSCSPISGHRSVSWYQQTPGQGLQFLFEYFSETQRNKGNFPGRFSGRQFSNSRSEMNVSTLELGDSALYLCASSMDTRTEAFFGQGTRLTVV.

This clone was seen just once. The chain carries TRBV27 and TRBJ2-7; TRBD1 matches 9 bases. This CDR3 contains 12 residues. With V trimmed by 5 bases and J by 13 bases, 9 bases remained unmatched. Germline V gene data show CDR1 as MNHEY and CDR2 as SMNVEV (reference sequence). This CDR3 reads CASSTWDRVTYF. As DNA, the CDR3 is TGTGCCAGCAGTACATGGGACAGGGTCACTTACTTC.

The chain is built from TRBV5-1 and TRBJ2-3; the D is unclear. Germline V lookup: CDR1 SGHRS, CDR2 YFSETQ. The CDR3 runs 16 residues. Between the trimmed V and J ends, which lost 2 bases and 0 bases, there was a span of 13 bases. The CDR3 spells CASSFGPASSTDTQYF. The CDR3 DNA sequence: TGCGCCAGCAGCTTTGGCCCAGCCTCTAGCACAGATACGCAGTATTTT.

V is TRBV2 and J is TRBJ2-1; weak D call: TRBD2 (6 bases). Per the germline V gene, CDR1 is SNHLY and CDR2 is FYNNEI. V was trimmed by 7 bases and J by 3 bases, leaving 13 bases between them. This CDR3 has 14 residues. The CDR3 nucleotides read TGTGCCAGCACCTACGTCGGGGGCTACAATGAGCAGTTCTTC. Its translation: CASTYVGGYNEQFF.

This chain joins TRBV9 and TRBJ1-1; possible D gene TRBD1, 5 bases. V lost 2 bases, J lost 4 bases, and 21 bases lay in between. Germline V gene sequence: CDR1 SGDLS, CDR2 YYNGEE. The length of the CDR3 is 17 residues. CDR3 sequence: CASSVGVRAGLGTEAFF. The CDR3 DNA reads TGTGCCAGCAGCGTTGGAGTCAGGGCGGGCTTGGGCACTGAAGCTTTCTTT.

The chain combines TRBV18 with TRBJ2-1; 9 bases agree with TRBD2. There are 15 residues in the CDR3. Germline values: CDR1 KGHSH, CDR2 LQKENI. The junction had 10 bases not matched to a gene; V was cut back by 11 bases and J by 2 bases. CDR3 sequence reads: CAGGPAGGAYNEQFF. Written as DNA, the CDR3 is TGTGCCGGAGGACCTGCGGGAGGGGCCTACAATGAGCAGTTCTTC. Together with reference TRBV18 and TRBJ2-1, the CDR3 gives the full variable domain: NAGVMQNPRHLVRRRGQEARLRCSPMKGHSHVYWYRQLPEEGLKFMVYLQKENIIDESGMPKERFSAEFPKEGPSILRIQQVVRGDSAAYFCAGGPAGGAYNEQFFGPGTRLTVL.

This clone appeared a few times. CDR3 coding DNA: TGTGCCAGCAGGGGGCGGACAGGCGTGTATTCACCCCTCCACTTT. Residues: CASRGRTGVYSPLHF. The chain couples TRBV2 to TRBJ1-6; 7 bases are a match to TRBD1. V lost 6 bases to trimming and J lost 8 bases; unmatched junction nucleotides: 10. Germline-derived CDR1 and CDR2 are SNHLY and FYNNEI. CDR3 size: 15 residues.

This sequence joins TRBV5-6 and TRBJ2-5; 14 nucleotides match TRBD2. This CDR3 region has 17 residues. Germline V gene sequence: CDR1 SGHDT, CDR2 YYEEEE. V shed 0 bases and J 5 bases; nucleotides not matched to a gene: 6. CDR3 residues: CASSLGLAGGLTETQYF. The CDR3 nucleotides read TGTGCCAGCAGCTTGGGACTAGCGGGAGGGCTTACTGAGACCCAGTACTTC.

V and J are TRBV2 and TRBJ1-6; 7 nucleotides align to TRBD1. With V trimmed by 4 bases and J by 6 bases, 3 bases remained unmatched. This CDR3 region has 14 residues. Looked up from germline, CDR1 is SNHLY and CDR2 is FYNNEI. The CDR3 here is CASSVAGGNSPLHF. The CDR3 DNA follows: TGTGCCAGCAGTGTGGCAGGGGGTAATTCACCCCTCCACTTT.

The rearrangement links TRBV6-6 to TRBJ2-6, with 9 bases fitting TRBD1. This CDR3 region has 16 residues. Germline CDR1 reads MNHNY; CDR2 reads SVGAGI (reference sequence). V shed 6 bases, J shed 3 bases, and the junction held 6 bases outside the gene matches. For the CDR3, the DNA is TGTGCCAGCAGAACGACAGGGGGGCGTGGGGCCAACGTCCTGACTTTC. As protein: CASRTTGGRGANVLTF.

The chain employs TRBV11-2 and TRBJ2-2; D is ambiguous. V gave up 0 bases and J gave up 4 bases, with 6 bases separating them. Germline V gives CDR1 SGHAT, CDR2 FQNNGV. The CDR3 totals 14 residues. CDR3 in amino acids: CASSLDYGTGELFF. CDR3 nucleotide sequence: TGTGCCAGCAGCTTAGATTACGGCACCGGGGAGCTGTTTTTT.